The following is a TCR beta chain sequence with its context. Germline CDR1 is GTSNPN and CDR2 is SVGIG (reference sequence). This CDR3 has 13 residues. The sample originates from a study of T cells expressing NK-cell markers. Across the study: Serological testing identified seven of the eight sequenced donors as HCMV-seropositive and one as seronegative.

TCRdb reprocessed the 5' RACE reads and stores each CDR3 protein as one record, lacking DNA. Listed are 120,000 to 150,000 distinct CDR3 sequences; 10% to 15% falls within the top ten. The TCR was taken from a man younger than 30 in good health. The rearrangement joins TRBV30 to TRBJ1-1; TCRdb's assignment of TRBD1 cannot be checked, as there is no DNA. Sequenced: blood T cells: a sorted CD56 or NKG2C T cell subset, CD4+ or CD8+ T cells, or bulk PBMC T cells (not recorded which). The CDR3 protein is CAWATGGHTEAFF. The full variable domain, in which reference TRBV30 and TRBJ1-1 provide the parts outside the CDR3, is SQTIHQWPATLVQPVGSPLSLECTVEGTSNPNLYWYRQAAGRGLQLLFYSVGIGQISSEVPQNLSASRPQDRQFILSSKKLLLSDSGFYLCAWATGGHTEAFFGQGTRLTVV.